These T cell receptor beta chains were read from a single sample in a study. Profiled with immunoSEQ multiplex PCR; TCRdb holds only in-frame clones, not every one. The data show around 50,000 clones, with over 90% seen just once and around 10% held by the top ten. What was sequenced was PBMCs. Source of these receptors: a man between 40 and 49 years old with rheumatoid arthritis. Both conserved end residues are part of each CDR3.

j_call: TRBJ2-3
v_call: TRBV4-3
cdr3_aa: CASSQGRQGVGPLTDTQYF

j_call: TRBJ1-5
v_call: TRBV18
cdr3_aa: CATSREAPPNQPQHF

j_call: TRBJ2-1
v_call: TRBV24-1
cdr3_aa: CATSEGGRSSYNEQFF

j_call: TRBJ2-3
v_call: TRBV6-5
cdr3_aa: CASTVADTQYF

j_call: TRBJ1-6
v_call: TRBV5-1
cdr3_aa: CASSPDSHNSPLHF

j_call: TRBJ2-2
v_call: TRBV6-2/TRBV6-3
cdr3_aa: CASSYQITSGSFDTGELFF

j_call: TRBJ1-1
v_call: TRBV12-3/TRBV12-4
cdr3_aa: CASSTRAWTEAFF

j_call: TRBJ1-5
v_call: TRBV7-2
cdr3_aa: CASSLGDGVGGQPQHF

j_call: TRBJ2-1
v_call: TRBV10-3
cdr3_aa: CAISEGGLAGVSYNEQFF

j_call: TRBJ2-1
v_call: TRBV7-3
cdr3_aa: CASSFRGIMSNEQFF

j_call: TRBJ1-1
v_call: TRBV19
cdr3_aa: CASSVWRGGATEAFF

j_call: TRBJ1-1
v_call: TRBV7-2
cdr3_aa: CASSSQGGRRSTEAFF

j_call: TRBJ2-4
v_call: TRBV15
cdr3_aa: CATSRDLGLAGEKVKNIQYF

j_call: TRBJ2-4
v_call: TRBV19
cdr3_aa: CASSIDTRKVIAKNIQYF

j_call: TRBJ2-6
v_call: TRBV2
cdr3_aa: CASSQQGFLGSGANVLTF

j_call: TRBJ2-7
v_call: TRBV11-3
cdr3_aa: CASSLVDRTYEQYF

j_call: TRBJ1-5
v_call: TRBV6-5
cdr3_aa: CASKEIKYSNQPQHF

j_call: TRBJ2-1
v_call: TRBV5-8
cdr3_aa: CASSLGLSSYNEQFF

j_call: TRBJ1-1
v_call: TRBV30
cdr3_aa: CAWGTMNTEAFF

j_call: TRBJ2-3
v_call: TRBV12-5
cdr3_aa: CASGLYRGTGAPDTQYF

j_call: TRBJ2-6
v_call: TRBV19
cdr3_aa: CASSIRAEGLGANVLTF

j_call: TRBJ1-1
v_call: TRBV6-5
cdr3_aa: CASTALEAFF

j_call: TRBJ2-3
v_call: TRBV2
cdr3_aa: CASSEGGSLTDTQYF

j_call: TRBJ1-4
v_call: TRBV7-8
cdr3_aa: CASSPATNEKLFF

j_call: TRBJ1-6
v_call: TRBV4-1
cdr3_aa: CASSRGQGGSPLHF

j_call: TRBJ2-2
v_call: TRBV5-1
cdr3_aa: CASRHPGTSNTGELFF

j_call: TRBJ1-3
v_call: TRBV7-2
cdr3_aa: CASSFFREENTIYF

j_call: TRBJ2-3
v_call: TRBV4-1
cdr3_aa: CASSRGGALVSADTQYF

j_call: TRBJ1-2
v_call: TRBV6-5
cdr3_aa: CASGFPGQGGGYTF

j_call: TRBJ1-1
v_call: TRBV6-6
cdr3_aa: CASSYWGENTEAFF

j_call: TRBJ2-6
v_call: TRBV27
cdr3_aa: CASSFAGAYSGANVLTF

j_call: TRBJ1-5
v_call: TRBV28
cdr3_aa: CASSPIRDRGYQPQHF

j_call: TRBJ2-1
v_call: TRBV7-8
cdr3_aa: CASSQWTYEQFF

j_call: TRBJ2-5
v_call: TRBV15
cdr3_aa: CATSRDRSGSGGETQYF

j_call: TRBJ2-3
v_call: TRBV3-1/TRBV3-2
cdr3_aa: CASSQEFTSGGHTDTQYF

j_call: TRBJ1-5
v_call: TRBV10-3
cdr3_aa: CAIRGDSNQPQHF

j_call: TRBJ1-2
v_call: TRBV7-9
cdr3_aa: CASSFGTGGQDYGYTF

j_call: TRBJ1-1
v_call: TRBV11-2
cdr3_aa: CASSRFGGSEAFF

j_call: TRBJ1-1
v_call: TRBV10-3
cdr3_aa: CAISERTAMNTEAFF

j_call: TRBJ1-5
v_call: TRBV7-2
cdr3_aa: CASTRDRNQPQHF

j_call: TRBJ2-1
v_call: TRBV7-8
cdr3_aa: CASSLEGGATYNEQFF

j_call: TRBJ1-2
v_call: TRBV28
cdr3_aa: CASSLEARRLYGYTF

j_call: TRBJ2-1
v_call: TRBV11-3
cdr3_aa: CASSLNQRSILEQFF

j_call: TRBJ1-5
v_call: TRBV2
cdr3_aa: CASKASNQPQHF

j_call: TRBJ1-2
v_call: TRBV28
cdr3_aa: CASRQGQGYGYTF

j_call: TRBJ1-5
v_call: TRBV19
cdr3_aa: CASRSGAGNQPQHF

j_call: TRBJ2-5
v_call: TRBV7-6
cdr3_aa: CASRVRDGSVETQYF

j_call: TRBJ1-2
v_call: TRBV29-1
cdr3_aa: CSCGDRVDGYTF

j_call: TRBJ2-1
v_call: TRBV14
cdr3_aa: CASSTRLANEQFF

j_call: TRBJ2-7
v_call: TRBV7-2
cdr3_aa: CASSLGSPGILREQYF

j_call: TRBJ2-7
v_call: TRBV12-3/TRBV12-4
cdr3_aa: CASSYSPGEQYF

j_call: TRBJ2-1
v_call: TRBV4-2
cdr3_aa: CASSHTGSYNEQFF

j_call: TRBJ2-1
v_call: TRBV10-3
cdr3_aa: CAISGKRGLAYNEQFF

j_call: TRBJ1-1
v_call: TRBV20-1
cdr3_aa: CSAMNTEAFF

j_call: TRBJ1-3
v_call: TRBV7-2
cdr3_aa: CATSFISASGNTIYF

j_call: TRBJ2-1
v_call: TRBV7-9
cdr3_aa: CASSLLAGGFEQFF